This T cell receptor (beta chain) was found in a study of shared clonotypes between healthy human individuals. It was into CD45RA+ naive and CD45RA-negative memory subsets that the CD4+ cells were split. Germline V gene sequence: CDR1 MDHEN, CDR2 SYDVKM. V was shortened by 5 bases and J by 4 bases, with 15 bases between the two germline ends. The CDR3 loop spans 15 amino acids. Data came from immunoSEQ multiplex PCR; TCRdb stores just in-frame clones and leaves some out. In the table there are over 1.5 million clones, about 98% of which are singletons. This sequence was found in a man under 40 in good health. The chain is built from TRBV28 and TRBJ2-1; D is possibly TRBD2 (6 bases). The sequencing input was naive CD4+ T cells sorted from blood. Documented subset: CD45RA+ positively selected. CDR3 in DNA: TGTGCCAGCAGTCCCCTTAGCGGTCGGTACAATGAGCAGTTCTTC. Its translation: CASSPLSGRYNEQFF.